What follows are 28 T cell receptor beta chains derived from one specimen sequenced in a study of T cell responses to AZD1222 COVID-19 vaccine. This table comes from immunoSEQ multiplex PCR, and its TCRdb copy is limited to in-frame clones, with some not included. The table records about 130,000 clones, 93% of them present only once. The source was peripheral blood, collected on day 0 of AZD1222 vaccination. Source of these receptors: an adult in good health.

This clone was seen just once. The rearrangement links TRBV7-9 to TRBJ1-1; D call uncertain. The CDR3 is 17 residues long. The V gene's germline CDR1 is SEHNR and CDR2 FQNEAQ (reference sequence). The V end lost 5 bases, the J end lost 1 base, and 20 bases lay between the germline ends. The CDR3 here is CASSRWTVVGWNTEAFF. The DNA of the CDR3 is TGTGCCAGCAGCCGATGGACGGTTGTAGGATGGAACACTGAAGCTTTCTTT. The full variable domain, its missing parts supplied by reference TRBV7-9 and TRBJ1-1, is DTGVSQNPRHKITKRGQNVTFRCDPISEHNRLYWYRQTLGQGPEFLTYFQNEAQLEKSRLLSDRFSAERPKGSFSTLEIQRTEQGDSAMYLCASSRWTVVGWNTEAFFGQGTRLTVV.

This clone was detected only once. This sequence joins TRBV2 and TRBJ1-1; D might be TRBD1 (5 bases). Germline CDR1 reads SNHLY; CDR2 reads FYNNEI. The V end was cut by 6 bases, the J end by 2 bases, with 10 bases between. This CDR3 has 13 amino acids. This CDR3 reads CASRWDFNTEAFF. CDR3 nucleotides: TGTGCCAGCAGGTGGGACTTCAACACTGAAGCTTTCTTT.

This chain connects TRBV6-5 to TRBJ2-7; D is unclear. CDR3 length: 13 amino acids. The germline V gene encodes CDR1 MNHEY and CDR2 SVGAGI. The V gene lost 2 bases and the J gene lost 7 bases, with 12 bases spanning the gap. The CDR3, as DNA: TGTGCCAGCAGTTACGGTAGGGTAGGGGAGCAGTACTTC. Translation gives CASSYGRVGEQYF.

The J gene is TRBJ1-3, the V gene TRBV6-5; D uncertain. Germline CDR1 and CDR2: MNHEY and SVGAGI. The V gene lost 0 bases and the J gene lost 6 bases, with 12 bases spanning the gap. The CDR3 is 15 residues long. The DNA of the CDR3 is TGTGCCAGCAGTTACTCACGGGGTCCCGTAAACACCATATATTTT. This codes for CASSYSRGPVNTIYF.

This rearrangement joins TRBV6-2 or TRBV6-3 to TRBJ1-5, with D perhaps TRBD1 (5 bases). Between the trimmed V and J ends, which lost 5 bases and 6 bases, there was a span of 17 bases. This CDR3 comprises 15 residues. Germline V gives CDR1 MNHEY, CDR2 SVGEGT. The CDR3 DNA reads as TGTGCCAGCAGTGCTGTCGAATGGGACGGTCAGCCCCAGCATTTT. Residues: CASSAVEWDGQPQHF.

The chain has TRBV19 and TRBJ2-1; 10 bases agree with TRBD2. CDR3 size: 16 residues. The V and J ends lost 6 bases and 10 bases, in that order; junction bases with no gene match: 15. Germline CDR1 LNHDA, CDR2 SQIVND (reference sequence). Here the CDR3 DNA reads TGTGCCAGTAGAACCCATAGCGGGGGGCCAGATTCCGAGCAGTTCTTC. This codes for CASRTHSGGPDSEQFF.

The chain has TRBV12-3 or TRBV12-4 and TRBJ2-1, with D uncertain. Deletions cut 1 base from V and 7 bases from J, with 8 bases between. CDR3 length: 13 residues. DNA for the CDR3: TGTGCCAGCAGTTTAGGAGCTCGTAATGAGCAGTTCTTC. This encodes CASSLGARNEQFF.

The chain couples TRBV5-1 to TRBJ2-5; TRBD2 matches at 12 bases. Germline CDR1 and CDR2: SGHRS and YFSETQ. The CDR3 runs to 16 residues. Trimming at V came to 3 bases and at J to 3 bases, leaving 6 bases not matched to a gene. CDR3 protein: CASSWGLAGWEETQYF. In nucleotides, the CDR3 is TGCGCCAGCAGCTGGGGACTAGCGGGTTGGGAAGAGACCCAGTACTTC.

The CDR3 sequence is CASSLVVRDPYEQYF. In nucleotides, the CDR3 is TGTGCCAGCAGCTTAGTTGTCAGGGACCCCTACGAGCAGTACTTC. The J gene is TRBJ2-7, the V gene TRBV7-9, with D perhaps TRBD1 or TRBD2 (5 bases each). With 1 base removed from V and 2 bases from J, the gap between germline ends came to 12 bases. The CDR3 has 15 residues. Germline CDR1 reads SEHNR; CDR2 reads FQNEAQ (reference sequence).

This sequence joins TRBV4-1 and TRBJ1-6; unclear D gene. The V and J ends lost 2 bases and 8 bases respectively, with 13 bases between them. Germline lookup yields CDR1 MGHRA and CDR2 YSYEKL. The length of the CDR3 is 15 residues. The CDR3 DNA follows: TGCGCCAGCAGCCAATTCCAAATGGTGGATTCACCCCTCCACTTT. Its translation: CASSQFQMVDSPLHF.

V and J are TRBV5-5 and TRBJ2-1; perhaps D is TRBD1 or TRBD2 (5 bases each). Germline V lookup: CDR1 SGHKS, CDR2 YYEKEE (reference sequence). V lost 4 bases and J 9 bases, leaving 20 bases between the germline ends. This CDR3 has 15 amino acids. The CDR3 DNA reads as TGTGCCAGCAGCGTAGACCGGGACCCGAGGGGTGAGCAGTTCTTC. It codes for CASSVDRDPRGEQFF. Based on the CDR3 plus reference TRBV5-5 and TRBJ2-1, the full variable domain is DAGVTQSPTHLIKTRGQQVTLRCSPISGHKSVSWYQQVLGQGPQFIFQYYEKEERGRGNFPDRFSARQFPNYSSELNVNALLLGDSALYLCASSVDRDPRGEQFFGPGTRLTVL.

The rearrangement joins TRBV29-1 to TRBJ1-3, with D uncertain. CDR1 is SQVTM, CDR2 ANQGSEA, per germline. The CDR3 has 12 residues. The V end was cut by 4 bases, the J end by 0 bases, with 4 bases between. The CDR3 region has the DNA TGCAGCGTTGCGAACTCTGGAAACACCATATATTTT. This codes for CSVANSGNTIYF.

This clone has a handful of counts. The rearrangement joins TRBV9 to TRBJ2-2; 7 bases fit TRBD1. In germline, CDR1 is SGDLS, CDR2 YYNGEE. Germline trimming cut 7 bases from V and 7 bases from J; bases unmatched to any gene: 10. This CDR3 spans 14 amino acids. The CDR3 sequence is CASGRQGASGELFF. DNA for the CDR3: TGTGCCAGCGGTCGACAGGGAGCCAGCGGGGAGCTGTTTTTT.

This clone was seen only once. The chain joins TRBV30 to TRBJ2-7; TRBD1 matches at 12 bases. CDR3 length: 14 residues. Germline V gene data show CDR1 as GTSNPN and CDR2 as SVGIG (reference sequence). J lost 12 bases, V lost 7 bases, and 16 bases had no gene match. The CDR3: CALLARDRGRRAYF. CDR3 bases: TGTGCCTTACTTGCCCGGGACAGGGGGCGCAGGGCGTACTTC.

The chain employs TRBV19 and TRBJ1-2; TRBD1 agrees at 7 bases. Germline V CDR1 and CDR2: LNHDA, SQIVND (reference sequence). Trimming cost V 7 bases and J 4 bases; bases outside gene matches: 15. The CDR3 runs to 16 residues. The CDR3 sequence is CASNSRGETGFYGYTF. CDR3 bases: TGTGCCAGTAACTCTCGGGGGGAGACAGGGTTCTATGGCTACACCTTC.

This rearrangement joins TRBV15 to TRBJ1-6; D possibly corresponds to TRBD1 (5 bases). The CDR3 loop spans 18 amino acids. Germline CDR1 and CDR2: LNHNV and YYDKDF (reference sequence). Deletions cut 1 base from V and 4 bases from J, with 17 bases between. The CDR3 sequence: CATSRVGATDLYNSPLHF. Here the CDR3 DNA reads TGTGCCACCAGCAGAGTAGGGGCGACGGACCTTTATAATTCACCCCTCCACTTT.

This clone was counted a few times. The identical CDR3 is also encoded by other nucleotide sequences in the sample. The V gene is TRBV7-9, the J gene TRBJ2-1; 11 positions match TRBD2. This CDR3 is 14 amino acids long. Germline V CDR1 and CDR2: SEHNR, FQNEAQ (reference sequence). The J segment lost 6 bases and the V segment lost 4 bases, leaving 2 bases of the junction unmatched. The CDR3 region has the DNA TGTGCCAGCAGCTCAGGGACTAGCGGCAATGAGCAGTTCTTC. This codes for CASSSGTSGNEQFF. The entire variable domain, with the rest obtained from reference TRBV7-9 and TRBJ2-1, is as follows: DTGVSQNPRHKITKRGQNVTFRCDPISEHNRLYWYRQTLGQGPEFLTYFQNEAQLEKSRLLSDRFSAERPKGSFSTLEIQRTEQGDSAMYLCASSSGTSGNEQFFGPGTRLTVL.

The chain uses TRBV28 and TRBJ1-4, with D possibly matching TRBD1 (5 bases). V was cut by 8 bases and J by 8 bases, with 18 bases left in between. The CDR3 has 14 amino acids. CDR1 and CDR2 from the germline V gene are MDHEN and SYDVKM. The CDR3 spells CASHIGGGREKLFF. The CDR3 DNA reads TGTGCCAGCCATATCGGCGGGGGTAGGGAAAAACTGTTTTTT.

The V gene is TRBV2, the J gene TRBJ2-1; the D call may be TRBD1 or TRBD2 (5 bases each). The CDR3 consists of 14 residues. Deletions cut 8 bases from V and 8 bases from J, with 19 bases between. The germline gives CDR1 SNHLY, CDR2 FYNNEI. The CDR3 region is CASLTGTSGDEQFF. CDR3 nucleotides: TGTGCCAGCTTGACCGGGACCAGTGGGGATGAGCAGTTCTTC.

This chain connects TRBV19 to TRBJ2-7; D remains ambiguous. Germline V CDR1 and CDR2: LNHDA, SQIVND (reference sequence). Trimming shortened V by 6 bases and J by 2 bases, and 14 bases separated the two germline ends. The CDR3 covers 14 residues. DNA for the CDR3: TGTGCCAGTAGCGATCAGGTCTCCACCTACGAGCAGTACTTC. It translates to CASSDQVSTYEQYF.

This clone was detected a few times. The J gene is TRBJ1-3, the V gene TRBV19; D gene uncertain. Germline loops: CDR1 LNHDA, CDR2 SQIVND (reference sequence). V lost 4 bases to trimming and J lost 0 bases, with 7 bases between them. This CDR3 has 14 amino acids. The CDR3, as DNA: TGTGCCAGTAGTACCCGACTCTCTGGAAACACCATATATTTT. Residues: CASSTRLSGNTIYF.

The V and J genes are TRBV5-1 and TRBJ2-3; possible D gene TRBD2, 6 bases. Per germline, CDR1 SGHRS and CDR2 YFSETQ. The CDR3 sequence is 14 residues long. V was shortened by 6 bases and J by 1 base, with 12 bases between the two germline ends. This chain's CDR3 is CASKIAEGTDTQYF. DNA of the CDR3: TGCGCCAGCAAAATAGCGGAGGGCACAGATACGCAGTATTTT.

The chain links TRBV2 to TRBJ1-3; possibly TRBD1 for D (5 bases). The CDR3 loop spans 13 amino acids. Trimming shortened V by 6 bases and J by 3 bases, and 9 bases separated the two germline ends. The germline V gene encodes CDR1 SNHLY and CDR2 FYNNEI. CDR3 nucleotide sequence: TGTGCCAGCAGCGGAGACAGTGGAAACACCATATATTTT. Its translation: CASSGDSGNTIYF.

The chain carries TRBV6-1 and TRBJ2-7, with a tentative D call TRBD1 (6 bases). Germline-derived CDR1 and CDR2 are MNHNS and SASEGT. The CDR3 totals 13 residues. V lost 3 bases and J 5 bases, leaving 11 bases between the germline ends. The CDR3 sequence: CASSDPQGDEQYF. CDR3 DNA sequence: TGTGCCAGCAGTGACCCACAGGGTGACGAGCAGTACTTC.

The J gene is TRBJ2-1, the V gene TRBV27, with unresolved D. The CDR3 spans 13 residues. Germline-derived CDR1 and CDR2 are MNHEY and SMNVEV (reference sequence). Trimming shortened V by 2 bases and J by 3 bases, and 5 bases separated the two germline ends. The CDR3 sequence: CASSLGNYNEQFF. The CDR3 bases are TGTGCCAGCAGTTTAGGCAACTACAATGAGCAGTTCTTC.

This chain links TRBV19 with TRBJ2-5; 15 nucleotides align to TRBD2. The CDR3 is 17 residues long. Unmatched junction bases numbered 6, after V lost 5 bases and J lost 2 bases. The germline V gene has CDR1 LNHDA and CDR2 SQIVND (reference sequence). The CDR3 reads CASSRTSGGAEQETQYF. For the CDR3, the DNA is TGTGCCAGTAGTCGGACTAGCGGGGGGGCTGAGCAAGAGACCCAGTACTTC.

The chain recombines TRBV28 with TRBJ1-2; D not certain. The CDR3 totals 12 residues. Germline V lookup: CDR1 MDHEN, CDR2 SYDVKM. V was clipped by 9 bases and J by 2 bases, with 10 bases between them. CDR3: CASRVRNYGYTF. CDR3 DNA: TGTGCCAGTCGCGTCAGAAACTATGGCTACACCTTC.

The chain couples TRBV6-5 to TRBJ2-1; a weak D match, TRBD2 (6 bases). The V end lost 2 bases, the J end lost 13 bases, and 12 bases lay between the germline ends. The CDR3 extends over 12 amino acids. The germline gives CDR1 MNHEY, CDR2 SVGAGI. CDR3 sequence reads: CASSYGPGEQFF. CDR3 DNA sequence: TGTGCCAGCAGTTACGGGCCGGGAGAACAGTTCTTC.